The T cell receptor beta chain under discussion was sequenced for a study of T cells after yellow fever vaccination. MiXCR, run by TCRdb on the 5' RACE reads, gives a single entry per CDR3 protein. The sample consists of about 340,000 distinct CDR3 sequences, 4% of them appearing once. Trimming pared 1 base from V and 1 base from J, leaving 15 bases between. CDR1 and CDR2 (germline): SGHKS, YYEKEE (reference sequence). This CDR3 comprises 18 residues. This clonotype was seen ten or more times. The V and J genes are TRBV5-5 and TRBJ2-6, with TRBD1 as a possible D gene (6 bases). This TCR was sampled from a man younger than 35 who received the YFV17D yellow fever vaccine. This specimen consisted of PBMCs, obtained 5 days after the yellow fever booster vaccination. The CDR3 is CASSLSPGAASGANVLTF. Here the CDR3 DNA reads TGTGCCAGCAGCTTGTCGCCAGGGGCCGCGTCTGGGGCCAACGTCCTGACTTTC.